This T cell receptor (beta chain) was recorded in a study of HIV-infected patients and healthy controls. This clonotype is medium-sized by share. No cell fractionation was done, so the repertoire covers all unsorted peripheral blood T cells. This CDR3 contains 14 residues. Trimming pared 2 bases from V and 4 bases from J, leaving 10 bases between. CDR1 is MNHEY, CDR2 SVGEGT, per germline. Reverse transcription used 450 to 650 ng RNA and constant-region primers for alpha and beta. Separate chain-specific third strand synthesis with multiplexing indices produced the alpha and beta libraries. Second strand synthesis was primed from the SP2 site. A single record per CDR3 protein comes from TCRdb applying MiXCR to the 5' RACE reads. In the table there are fewer than 20,000 distinct CDR3 sequences, roughly 7.5% of which are singletons.

The sequencing sample was made of blood. This clonotype was sampled from an adult in good health. V usage is TRBV6-2 or TRBV6-3 and J usage is TRBJ2-3; tentatively, D is TRBD2 (6 bases). DNA of the CDR3: TGTGCCAGCAGTTACGCTTCTAGCGCAGATACGCAGTATTTT. Translated: CASSYASSADTQYF.